Listed below are T cell receptor beta chains from one sample, sequenced in a study of shared clonotypes between healthy human individuals. Assay: immunoSEQ multiplex PCR; the TCRdb copy retains only in-frame clones and omits some. In the table there are about 2 million clones, approximately 94% of which are singletons. The sequencing sample was made of naive CD8+ T cells sorted from blood. The receptors were sampled from a man younger than 30 in good health. CDR3s include the opening cysteine and the closing phenylalanine or tryptophan. D genes are given only for firm matches. Clone size appears in some rows only: once, few, many, or a class for an expanded clone.

cdr3_aa: CASSFNNLKETQYF; cdr3_nt: TGTGCCAGCAGCTTTAATAACCTAAAAGAGACCCAGTACTTC; v_call: TRBV7-9; cdr3_length: 14; d_call: .; clone_size: .; j_call: TRBJ2-5
cdr3_aa: CASSPDSFRPQHF; cdr3_nt: TGTGCCAGCAGCCCCGACAGTTTCCGGCCCCAGCATTTT; v_call: TRBV2; cdr3_length: 13; d_call: .; clone_size: .; j_call: TRBJ1-5
cdr3_aa: CASSEAVAGEETQYF; cdr3_nt: TGCGCCAGCAGCGAAGCCGTGGCGGGAGAAGAGACCCAGTACTTC; v_call: TRBV4-3; cdr3_length: 15; d_call: TRBD2; clone_size: .; j_call: TRBJ2-5
cdr3_aa: CASSKGSGCGNTIYF; cdr3_nt: TGTGCCAGCAGCAAAGGTTCCGGGTGCGGAAACACCATATATTTT; v_call: TRBV21-1; cdr3_length: 15; d_call: .; clone_size: .; j_call: TRBJ1-3
cdr3_aa: CASSKRLAGGDTQYF; cdr3_nt: TGTGCCAGCAGTAAGAGACTAGCGGGTGGAGATACGCAGTATTTT; v_call: TRBV27; cdr3_length: 15; d_call: TRBD2; clone_size: once; j_call: TRBJ2-3
cdr3_aa: CASSPNQPQHF; cdr3_nt: TGCGCCAGCAGTCCAAATCAGCCCCAGCATTTT; v_call: TRBV10-1; cdr3_length: 11; d_call: .; clone_size: .; j_call: TRBJ1-5
cdr3_aa: CASSPSPIREKLFF; cdr3_nt: TGTGCCAGCAGTCCGAGCCCTATCAGGGAAAAACTGTTTTTT; v_call: TRBV6-5; cdr3_length: 14; d_call: .; clone_size: .; j_call: TRBJ1-4
cdr3_aa: CASSIGGDQPQHF; cdr3_nt: TGTGCCAGTAGTATAGGAGGCGATCAGCCCCAGCATTTT; v_call: TRBV19; cdr3_length: 13; d_call: .; clone_size: .; j_call: TRBJ1-5
cdr3_aa: CASTIVVPMDAEAFF; cdr3_nt: TGTGCCAGCACCATAGTCGTGCCCATGGACGCTGAAGCTTTCTTT; v_call: TRBV7-9; cdr3_length: 15; d_call: .; clone_size: once; j_call: TRBJ1-1
cdr3_aa: CASSSSYRGPELFF; cdr3_nt: TGTGCCAGCAGCTCCTCCTATCGGGGTCCGGAGCTGTTTTTT; v_call: TRBV9; cdr3_length: 14; d_call: .; clone_size: .; j_call: TRBJ2-2
cdr3_aa: CASSVDSGAYNEQFF; cdr3_nt: TGTGCCAGCAGCGTAGATAGCGGGGCCTACAATGAGCAGTTCTTC; v_call: TRBV9; cdr3_length: 15; d_call: TRBD2; clone_size: .; j_call: TRBJ2-1
cdr3_aa: CASSLGTANEQYF; cdr3_nt: TGTGCCAGCAGCCTAGGGACTGCAAACGAGCAGTACTTC; v_call: TRBV11-3; cdr3_length: 13; d_call: .; clone_size: .; j_call: TRBJ2-7
cdr3_aa: CASSPGEGRETQYF; cdr3_nt: TGTGCCAGCTCGCCAGGGGAGGGGCGAGAGACCCAGTACTTC; v_call: TRBV6-5; cdr3_length: 14; d_call: .; clone_size: .; j_call: TRBJ2-5
cdr3_aa: CASSYYAGGNEQFF; cdr3_nt: TGTGCCAGCAGTTACTATGCAGGGGGCAATGAGCAGTTCTTC; v_call: TRBV6-5; cdr3_length: 14; d_call: TRBD1; clone_size: .; j_call: TRBJ2-1
cdr3_aa: CASTREAGTGGQETQYF; cdr3_nt: TGTGCCAGTACAAGAGAGGCCGGGACAGGGGGCCAAGAGACCCAGTACTTC; v_call: TRBV19; cdr3_length: 17; d_call: TRBD1; clone_size: .; j_call: TRBJ2-5
cdr3_aa: CASSFGGTPETQYF; cdr3_nt: TGTGCCAGCAGCTTTGGCGGGACCCCAGAGACCCAGTACTTC; v_call: TRBV5-6; cdr3_length: 14; d_call: .; clone_size: .; j_call: TRBJ2-5
cdr3_aa: CASDTFSSGNTIYF; cdr3_nt: TGTGCCAGCGACACTTTTAGCTCTGGAAACACCATATATTTT; v_call: TRBV6-1; cdr3_length: 14; d_call: .; clone_size: .; j_call: TRBJ1-3
cdr3_aa: CASSEDRRYGYTF; cdr3_nt: TGTGCCAGCAGCGAGGACAGGCGGTATGGCTACACCTTC; v_call: TRBV7-9; cdr3_length: 13; d_call: TRBD1; clone_size: once; j_call: TRBJ1-2
cdr3_aa: CASSVVGTTHEQFF; cdr3_nt: TGTGCCAGCAGCGTAGTAGGGACTACCCATGAGCAGTTCTTC; v_call: TRBV9; cdr3_length: 14; d_call: TRBD2; clone_size: .; j_call: TRBJ2-1
cdr3_aa: CASSLGTWRDHEQFF; cdr3_nt: TGTGCCAGCAGCTTAGGAACGTGGAGGGACCATGAGCAGTTCTTC; v_call: TRBV11-2; cdr3_length: 15; d_call: .; clone_size: .; j_call: TRBJ2-1
cdr3_aa: CASSPTNLGADYNEQFF; cdr3_nt: TGTGCCAGCAGTCCAACAAATTTGGGGGCTGATTACAATGAGCAGTTCTTC; v_call: TRBV27; cdr3_length: 17; d_call: .; clone_size: .; j_call: TRBJ2-1
cdr3_aa: CASRPRGSETQYF; cdr3_nt: TGTGCCAGCAGGCCTAGGGGGTCGGAGACCCAGTACTTC; v_call: TRBV11-2; cdr3_length: 13; d_call: .; clone_size: .; j_call: TRBJ2-5
cdr3_aa: CASSVVARGGTGELFF; cdr3_nt: TGTGCCAGCAGCGTAGTGGCCAGGGGTGGAACCGGGGAGCTGTTTTTT; v_call: TRBV9; cdr3_length: 16; d_call: .; clone_size: .; j_call: TRBJ2-2
cdr3_aa: CASSSGTDSNQPQHF; cdr3_nt: TGTGCCAGCAGTTCTGGGACAGATAGCAATCAGCCCCAGCATTTT; v_call: TRBV6-5; cdr3_length: 15; d_call: TRBD1; clone_size: .; j_call: TRBJ1-5
cdr3_aa: CASSLLGESSYEQYF; cdr3_nt: TGTGCCAGCAGTCTCCTAGGGGAAAGCTCCTACGAGCAGTACTTC; v_call: TRBV27; cdr3_length: 15; d_call: .; clone_size: .; j_call: TRBJ2-7
cdr3_aa: CASSSTGYNEQFF; cdr3_nt: TGTGCTAGCAGCTCGACAGGTTACAATGAGCAGTTCTTC; v_call: TRBV7-7; cdr3_length: 13; d_call: .; clone_size: .; j_call: TRBJ2-1
cdr3_aa: CASEIGQGFLHEQYF; cdr3_nt: TGTGCCAGCGAGATAGGGCAGGGGTTCCTCCACGAGCAGTACTTC; v_call: TRBV6-1; cdr3_length: 15; d_call: .; clone_size: .; j_call: TRBJ2-7
cdr3_aa: CASSLGTLAKNIQYF; cdr3_nt: TGTGCCAGCAGTTTAGGGACCCTGGCCAAAAACATTCAGTACTTC; v_call: TRBV27; cdr3_length: 15; d_call: .; clone_size: once; j_call: TRBJ2-4
cdr3_aa: CASSYFPGGTGELFF; cdr3_nt: TGTGCCAGCAGTTACTTTCCGGGGGGCACCGGGGAGCTGTTTTTT; v_call: TRBV6-5; cdr3_length: 15; d_call: TRBD2; clone_size: .; j_call: TRBJ2-2
cdr3_aa: CASRDPPYQETQYF; cdr3_nt: TGTGCCTCCCGGGACCCACCGTACCAAGAGACCCAGTACTTC; v_call: TRBV10-3; cdr3_length: 14; d_call: .; clone_size: .; j_call: TRBJ2-5
cdr3_aa: CASSSQLDRQETQYF; cdr3_nt: TGTGCCAGCAGCTCGCAACTGGACAGACAAGAGACCCAGTACTTC; v_call: TRBV7-6; cdr3_length: 15; d_call: .; clone_size: .; j_call: TRBJ2-5
cdr3_aa: CASSAQGYGYTF; cdr3_nt: TGTGCCAGCAGCGCACAGGGCTATGGCTACACCTTC; v_call: TRBV28; cdr3_length: 12; d_call: .; clone_size: once; j_call: TRBJ1-2
cdr3_aa: CASSYGGSEQYF; cdr3_nt: TGTGCCAGCAGTTACGGGGGTTCCGAGCAGTACTTC; v_call: TRBV6-5; cdr3_length: 12; d_call: .; clone_size: .; j_call: TRBJ2-7
cdr3_aa: CASSPIAAREQYF; cdr3_nt: TGTGCCAGCAGCCCTATAGCGGCGCGGGAGCAGTACTTC; v_call: TRBV2; cdr3_length: 13; d_call: .; clone_size: .; j_call: TRBJ2-7
cdr3_aa: CASSLGGQGQTHNSPLHF; cdr3_nt: TGTGCCAGCAGTTTAGGGGGACAGGGACAAACACATAATTCACCCCTCCACTTT; v_call: TRBV28; cdr3_length: 18; d_call: TRBD1; clone_size: .; j_call: TRBJ1-6
cdr3_aa: CASSSPADTQYF; cdr3_nt: TGTGCCAGCAGCTCCCCAGCAGATACGCAGTATTTT; v_call: TRBV7-2; cdr3_length: 12; d_call: .; clone_size: .; j_call: TRBJ2-3
cdr3_aa: CASSLADLAGGYNEQFF; cdr3_nt: TGTGCCAGCAGCTTGGCCGACCTAGCGGGGGGGTACAATGAGCAGTTCTTC; v_call: TRBV7-6; cdr3_length: 17; d_call: TRBD2; clone_size: .; j_call: TRBJ2-1
cdr3_aa: CAITDFSGLRYEQYF; cdr3_nt: TGTGCCATCACTGACTTTAGCGGGCTTCGCTACGAGCAGTACTTC; v_call: TRBV10-3; cdr3_length: 15; d_call: TRBD2; clone_size: .; j_call: TRBJ2-7
cdr3_aa: CASTTLADNEQFF; cdr3_nt: TGTGCCAGCACCACTTTAGCGGACAATGAGCAGTTCTTC; v_call: TRBV7-9; cdr3_length: 13; d_call: .; clone_size: .; j_call: TRBJ2-1
cdr3_aa: CASSYFPGQGNVLTF; cdr3_nt: TGTGCCAGCAGTTACTTTCCGGGACAGGGTAACGTCCTGACTTTC; v_call: TRBV6-5; cdr3_length: 15; d_call: TRBD1; clone_size: .; j_call: TRBJ2-6
cdr3_aa: CASSSPGLAGGPNYEQFF; cdr3_nt: TGTGCCAGCAGCTCGCCGGGACTAGCGGGAGGGCCTAATTATGAGCAGTTCTTC; v_call: TRBV5-6; cdr3_length: 18; d_call: TRBD2; clone_size: .; j_call: TRBJ2-1
cdr3_aa: CASSVVAGQREAFF; cdr3_nt: TGTGCCAGCAGCGTAGTTGCGGGACAGCGTGAAGCTTTCTTT; v_call: TRBV9; cdr3_length: 14; d_call: TRBD1; clone_size: .; j_call: TRBJ1-1
cdr3_aa: CASSEPGKQAFF; cdr3_nt: TGCGCCAGCAGTGAGCCCGGGAAACAAGCTTTCTTT; v_call: TRBV10-1; cdr3_length: 12; d_call: .; clone_size: .; j_call: TRBJ1-1
cdr3_aa: CASSDILGTYGYTF; cdr3_nt: TGTGCCAGCAGTGACATACTCGGCACGTATGGCTACACCTTC; v_call: TRBV6-1; cdr3_length: 14; d_call: .; clone_size: few; j_call: TRBJ1-2
cdr3_aa: CASSPVAGGTDTQYF; cdr3_nt: TGTGCCAGCTCACCGGTAGCGGGGGGCACAGATACGCAGTATTTT; v_call: TRBV18; cdr3_length: 15; d_call: TRBD2; clone_size: .; j_call: TRBJ2-3
cdr3_aa: CASSEVLAGTDTQYF; cdr3_nt: TGTGCCAGCAGTGAGGTACTAGCGGGGACAGATACGCAGTATTTT; v_call: TRBV2; cdr3_length: 15; d_call: TRBD2; clone_size: .; j_call: TRBJ2-3
cdr3_aa: CASSDGLAVYEQYF; cdr3_nt: TGTGCCAGCAGTGATGGTCTAGCGGTCTACGAGCAGTACTTC; v_call: TRBV2; cdr3_length: 14; d_call: TRBD2; clone_size: .; j_call: TRBJ2-7
cdr3_aa: CASSPLAVEQFF; cdr3_nt: TGTGCCAGCAGCCCTCTAGCCGTTGAGCAGTTCTTC; v_call: TRBV7-9; cdr3_length: 12; d_call: .; clone_size: .; j_call: TRBJ2-1
cdr3_aa: CASEALQGTNTEAFF; cdr3_nt: TGTGCCAGCGAAGCCTTACAGGGGACGAACACTGAAGCTTTCTTT; v_call: TRBV7-9; cdr3_length: 15; d_call: TRBD1; clone_size: .; j_call: TRBJ1-1
cdr3_aa: CASRDRGIGDYGYTF; cdr3_nt: TGTGCCAGCCGGGACAGGGGGATTGGAGACTATGGCTACACCTTC; v_call: TRBV7-9; cdr3_length: 15; d_call: TRBD1; clone_size: .; j_call: TRBJ1-2
cdr3_aa: CASSDPKSDRGRNNSPLHF; cdr3_nt: TGTGCCAGCAGTGACCCAAAGTCGGACAGGGGCCGAAATAATTCACCCCTCCACTTT; v_call: TRBV6-4; cdr3_length: 19; d_call: TRBD1; clone_size: .; j_call: TRBJ1-6
cdr3_aa: CASAASGGLDEQFF; cdr3_nt: TGTGCCAGCGCCGCTAGCGGGGGACTTGATGAGCAGTTCTTC; v_call: TRBV28; cdr3_length: 14; d_call: TRBD2; clone_size: .; j_call: TRBJ2-1
cdr3_aa: CASSFDRTANYGYTF; cdr3_nt: TGTGCCAGCAGCTTCGATAGGACAGCCAACTATGGCTACACCTTC; v_call: TRBV7-6; cdr3_length: 15; d_call: .; clone_size: .; j_call: TRBJ1-2
cdr3_aa: CASSNFGGPYEQYF; cdr3_nt: TGTGCCAGCAGCAATTTCGGGGGACCCTACGAGCAGTACTTC; v_call: TRBV7-6; cdr3_length: 14; d_call: .; clone_size: .; j_call: TRBJ2-7